This is a list of T cell receptor beta chains from one sample in a study of blood T cell repertoires in COVID-19. Produced via immunoSEQ multiplex PCR; TCRdb's table is partial and in-frame only. Seen here are under 200,000 clones, approximately 90% observed once, and the top ten hold approximately 0.5%. Material for sequencing was peripheral blood. These receptors came from a man between 50 and 59 years old with acute or convalescent COVID-19. The CDR3 runs from the conserved cysteine through the conserved F or W. The order of the fields is V gene, J gene, CDR3 protein.

V: TRBV4-2
J: TRBJ1-6
CDR3: CASSQQGDRGSPLHF

V: TRBV19
J: TRBJ2-2
CDR3: CASSTYPGTISGELFF

V: TRBV7-3
J: TRBJ2-3
CDR3: CASSQGRSDTQYF

V: TRBV28
J: TRBJ1-5
CDR3: CASSLRQFDHSNQPQHF

V: TRBV29-1
J: TRBJ2-7
CDR3: CSVGRGADYEQYF

V: TRBV4-3
J: TRBJ1-4
CDR3: CASSQDRNRRDRVEAANEKLFF

V: TRBV11-1
J: TRBJ1-5
CDR3: CASSLGGQGNQPQHF

V: TRBV28
J: TRBJ2-7
CDR3: CASSTTGTPKYF

V: TRBV7-9
J: TRBJ2-2
CDR3: CATVDSRGTGELFF

V: TRBV4-1
J: TRBJ1-2
CDR3: CASSQTRAGGGYTF

V: TRBV7-8
J: TRBJ1-1
CDR3: CASSRTANTEAFF

V: TRBV6-2/TRBV6-3
J: TRBJ1-1
CDR3: CASSILRGTVNTEAFF

V: TRBV24-1
J: TRBJ2-3
CDR3: CATSDFSIDDTQYF

V: TRBV11-2
J: TRBJ2-3
CDR3: CASSLVFQGGTDTQYF

V: TRBV7-9
J: TRBJ1-5
CDR3: CASSLEGVSQPQHF

V: TRBV7-9
J: TRBJ2-3
CDR3: CASSFPRGTSTDTQYF

V: TRBV27
J: TRBJ1-5
CDR3: CASSPWQGSRYSNQPQHF

V: TRBV18
J: TRBJ2-5
CDR3: CASSPLSGGLQETQYF

V: TRBV28
J: TRBJ1-1
CDR3: CASTDSFNTEAFF

V: TRBV3-1/TRBV3-2
J: TRBJ2-1
CDR3: CASSQSGQGYNEQFF

V: TRBV7-8
J: TRBJ1-2
CDR3: CASSSTGQSYGYTF

V: TRBV30
J: TRBJ1-4
CDR3: CAWSVDRATRKLFF

V: TRBV12-3/TRBV12-4
J: TRBJ2-1
CDR3: CASSHDRYNEQFF

V: TRBV5-3
J: TRBJ2-1
CDR3: CARSLYENEQFF

V: TRBV7-9
J: TRBJ2-1
CDR3: CASSPRGAHEQFF

V: TRBV28
J: TRBJ2-1
CDR3: CASSSLDNEQFF

V: TRBV9
J: TRBJ1-6
CDR3: CASSVGGTGYNSPLHF

V: TRBV25-1
J: TRBJ2-5
CDR3: CASGREGRNGETQYF

V: TRBV3-1/TRBV3-2
J: TRBJ2-1
CDR3: CASSQGVAGHIVPFF

V: TRBV12-3/TRBV12-4
J: TRBJ2-7
CDR3: CASSPSGGYEQYF

V: TRBV3-1/TRBV3-2
J: TRBJ1-4
CDR3: CASSQGGAATNEKLFF

V: TRBV7-9
J: TRBJ2-5
CDR3: CASSLVGSAETQYF

V: TRBV12-3/TRBV12-4
J: TRBJ2-7
CDR3: CASTGSSSYEQYF

V: TRBV27
J: TRBJ2-2
CDR3: CASSSPTTKSTGELFF

V: TRBV10-3
J: TRBJ2-7
CDR3: CAIRTPGQRASEQYF

V: TRBV6-1
J: TRBJ1-4
CDR3: CASSEGQGGEKLFF

V: TRBV5-4
J: TRBJ1-4
CDR3: CASSSPGTGGEKLFF

V: TRBV18
J: TRBJ2-5
CDR3: CASSRVGTRGETQYF

V: TRBV9
J: TRBJ1-3
CDR3: CASSVDRGTGNTIYF

V: TRBV10-3
J: TRBJ1-4
CDR3: CAISESGVEKLFF